The next 30 T cell receptor beta chains were all read from a single sample in a study of siplizumab effects on memory and regulatory T cells. The table came from immunoSEQ multiplex PCR; TCRdb's copy has only in-frame clones and leaves some out. The sample includes 13,000 or so clones, almost 40% of them seen just once. It was at 37°C and for 6 to 7 days that the mixed lymphocyte reaction cells were cocultured. Their target antigens are unknown. Input material: CFSE-low (dividing) CD8+ T cells sorted from an allogeneic mixed lymphocyte reaction. The origin of the receptors is a human donor in good health; the cells came from an allogeneic mixed lymphocyte reaction.

This chain joins TRBV27 and TRBJ2-2; the D gene is possibly TRBD1 (6 bases). The CDR3 consists of 14 residues. CDR1 and CDR2 (germline): MNHEY, SMNVEV (reference sequence). V lost 5 bases to trimming and J lost 4 bases, with 11 bases between them. CDR3: CASSTGTITGELFF. The CDR3 nucleotides read TGTGCCAGCAGTACCGGGACAATCACCGGGGAGCTGTTTTTT.

This clone was counted between two and nine times. This CDR3 is also generated by other DNA sequences in the sample. The gene calls are TRBV19 and TRBJ2-1; D is perhaps TRBD2 (5 bases). The CDR3 is made up of 15 amino acids. V shed 2 bases and J shed 0 bases, with 8 bases lying between them. Germline assignment: CDR1 LNHDA and CDR2 SQIVND (reference sequence). CDR3 nucleotide sequence: TGTGCCAGTAGTATATTAGGGAGCTCCTACAATGAGCAGTTCTTC. Translated, it gives CASSILGSSYNEQFF.

In its sample, this clone is medium-sized (0.01 to 0.1%). The rearrangement joins TRBV27 to TRBJ1-1; no clear D. V lost 4 bases and J lost 4, with 19 bases in between. The length of the CDR3 is 16 residues. Per the germline V gene, CDR1 is MNHEY and CDR2 is SMNVEV (reference sequence). This CDR3 reads CASSSLGFVGVTEAFF. The DNA of the CDR3 is TGTGCCAGCAGTTCATTAGGGTTCGTCGGGGTCACTGAAGCTTTCTTT.

The CDR3, as DNA: TGTGCCTCCGATGACCCCGGGGAGCTGTTTTTT. This encodes CASDDPGELFF. V usage is TRBV30 and J usage is TRBJ2-2; D is undetermined. The CDR3 is made up of 11 amino acids. Germline-derived CDR1 and CDR2 are GTSNPN and SVGIG (reference sequence). Trimming removed 7 bases at V and 6 bases at J, with 9 bases between.

This clone was observed a few times. The chain uses TRBV27 and TRBJ2-1; D gene ambiguous. Germline CDR1 reads MNHEY; CDR2 reads SMNVEV (reference sequence). The ends were cut back, 5 bases at V and 9 bases at J, with 23 bases in the middle. This CDR3 has 16 residues. In DNA form, the CDR3 reads TGTGCCAGCAGTGCCCTGGCCGCCCAATTGGTTAGTGAGCAGTTCTTC. Translating gives CASSALAAQLVSEQFF.

This clone was counted once. This sequence joins TRBV6-5 and TRBJ2-3; D not certain. CDR1 MNHEY and CDR2 SVGAGI come from the germline V gene. This CDR3 spans 14 amino acids. Trimming removed 5 bases from V and 6 bases from J, with 15 bases in between. The CDR3 DNA follows: TGTGCCAGCAGTGGACCCCTCCCGCCGGATACGCAGTATTTT. This sequence encodes CASSGPLPPDTQYF.

This clone was picked up a small number of times. The J gene is TRBJ1-2, the V gene TRBV23-1, with unresolved D. TRBV23-1 is an open reading frame whose function is uncertain. V was pared by 4 bases and J by 8 bases, with 20 bases between. The CDR3 spans 15 residues. The CDR3 loop is CASSLPTDGREGYTF. CDR3 DNA sequence: TGCGCCAGCAGTCTACCGACGGACGGGCGAGAGGGCTACACCTTC.

This clone is categorized as medium-sized. This chain joins TRBV27 and TRBJ2-3; D unresolved. Trimming pared 3 bases from V and 4 bases from J, leaving 5 bases between. The CDR3 has 12 residues. Per germline, CDR1 MNHEY and CDR2 SMNVEV (reference sequence). In DNA form, the CDR3 reads TGTGCCAGCAGTTTTAACCCAGATACGCAGTATTTT. Translating it yields CASSFNPDTQYF.

This clone was detected a few times. This CDR3 reads CASSIAGQGSYEQYF. The CDR3 DNA sequence: TGTGCCAGTAGTATAGCGGGACAGGGATCCTACGAGCAGTACTTC. This chain connects TRBV19 to TRBJ2-7; 9 bases match TRBD1. With 1 base clipped from V and 1 base from J, the junction kept 2 bases outside the gene matches. The germline gives CDR1 LNHDA, CDR2 SQIVND (reference sequence). The CDR3 has 15 amino acids.

This clone is categorized as medium-sized. This chain connects TRBV5-1 to TRBJ2-7; D is ambiguous. Per germline, CDR1 SGHRS and CDR2 YFSETQ. This CDR3 is 14 amino acids long. Trimming removed 4 bases from V and 3 bases from J, with 14 bases in between. As DNA, the CDR3 is TGCGCCAGCAGCGAAGGACCGAGTAACTACGAGCAGTACTTC. Protein: CASSEGPSNYEQYF.

J is TRBJ2-5 and V is TRBV10-3; possibly TRBD2 for D (6 bases). The J call may be faulty, since TRBJ2-7 better matches the DNA end. Germline V gene lookup returns CDR1 ENHRY and CDR2 SYGVKD. The CDR3 length is 13 residues. The CDR3, as DNA: TGTGCCATCAGTGAGTCGGACTACTACGAGCAGTACTTC. This sequence encodes CAISESDYYEQYF.

Relative to its sample, this clone is medium-sized. V is TRBV5-1 and J is TRBJ2-7; D is perhaps TRBD1 (6 bases). Trimming cost V 0 bases and J 5 bases, with 18 bases left between them. Looked up from germline, CDR1 is SGHRS and CDR2 is YFSETQ. The CDR3 is 16 residues long. The CDR3 is CASSLGGQGPPHEQYF. CDR3 DNA sequence: TGCGCCAGCAGCTTGGGGGGGCAGGGGCCGCCTCACGAGCAGTACTTC.

The chain couples TRBV7-2 to TRBJ2-2; D ambiguous. There are 13 residues in the CDR3. The V end was cut by 0 bases, the J end by 7 bases, with 6 bases between. CDR1 is SGHTA and CDR2 is FQGNSA in the germline V gene. The CDR3 DNA reads TGTGCCAGCAGCTTAGCGCTGAACGGGGAGCTGTTTTTT. Its translation is CASSLALNGELFF.

The gene calls are TRBV14 and TRBJ1-5; D ambiguous. Trimming took off 2 bases at V and 9 bases at J, with 8 bases between the two ends. The CDR3 has 12 residues. Germline V lookup: CDR1 SGHDN, CDR2 FVKESK. The chain's CDR3 is CASSQFGGPQHF. DNA for the CDR3: TGTGCCAGCAGCCAATTCGGTGGGCCCCAGCATTTT.

The J gene is TRBJ1-2, the V gene TRBV19; D gene unclear. The V end lost 5 bases, the J end lost 4 bases, and 11 bases lay between the germline ends. There are 13 residues in the CDR3. Germline CDR1 reads LNHDA; CDR2 reads SQIVND (reference sequence). Here the CDR3 reads CASSLNRFYGYTF. The CDR3, as DNA: TGTGCCAGTAGTTTGAACAGATTCTATGGCTACACCTTC.

By frequency in the sample, this clone is medium-sized (0.01 to 0.1%). This chain uses TRBV7-9 with TRBJ1-1, with TRBD1 as a possible D gene (5 bases). The CDR3 spans 15 residues. The V end lost 4 bases, the J end lost 1 base, and 13 bases lay between the germline ends. Germline CDR1 and CDR2: SEHNR and FQNEAQ (reference sequence). For the CDR3, the DNA is TGTGCCAGCAGCTACCGAGAAACAGGGAACACTGAAGCTTTCTTT. It is translated as CASSYRETGNTEAFF.

This rearrangement joins TRBV5-1 to TRBJ2-1; 14 bases are shared with TRBD2. CDR3 length: 17 residues. The V gene end was trimmed by 4 bases and the J gene end by 6 bases; junction bases not matched to a gene: 9. In germline, CDR1 is SGHRS, CDR2 YFSETQ. This CDR3 is CASSPRLAGGPVNEQFF. The DNA of the CDR3 is TGCGCCAGCAGCCCCAGACTAGCGGGAGGGCCAGTCAATGAGCAGTTCTTC. Complete variable domain (other parts from reference TRBV5-1 and TRBJ2-1): KAGVTQTPRYLIKTRGQQVTLSCSPISGHRSVSWYQQTPGQGLQFLFEYFSETQRNKGNFPGRFSGRQFSNSRSEMNVSTLELGDSALYLCASSPRLAGGPVNEQFFGPGTRLTVL.

In its sample, this clone was seen a few times. This rearrangement joins TRBV14 to TRBJ1-1, with TRBD1 matching 9 bases. V lost 4 bases to trimming and J lost 5 bases; unmatched junction nucleotides: 2. This CDR3 is built from 13 residues. Germline V lookup: CDR1 SGHDN, CDR2 FVKESK. This CDR3 is CASSLGQGTEAFF. CDR3 bases: TGTGCCAGCAGCCTCGGACAGGGGACTGAAGCTTTCTTT.

This clone has more than one count but fewer than ten. The chain joins TRBV27 to TRBJ2-5; 10 positions match TRBD1. With 5 bases clipped from V and 2 bases from J, the junction kept 5 bases outside the gene matches. The CDR3 has 15 amino acids. The germline V gene encodes CDR1 MNHEY and CDR2 SMNVEV (reference sequence). CDR3 region: CASSPRTGGQETQYF. The DNA for the CDR3 is TGTGCCAGCAGTCCCCGGACAGGGGGTCAAGAGACCCAGTACTTC.

The J gene is TRBJ2-1, the V gene TRBV9, with a tentative D call TRBD2 (5 bases). Germline assignment: CDR1 SGDLS and CDR2 YYNGEE. The CDR3 spans 15 residues. Trimming cost V 1 base and J 6 bases, with 14 bases left between them. The CDR3 here is CASSVSGSGGNEQFF. The CDR3 DNA reads as TGTGCCAGCAGCGTATCTGGCTCTGGAGGCAATGAGCAGTTCTTC.

This chain joins TRBV18 and TRBJ1-5; D is possibly TRBD1 (5 bases). CDR1 and CDR2 from the germline V gene are KGHSH and LQKENI. V dropped 0 bases and J dropped 0 bases, with 6 bases sitting between them. There are 15 residues in the CDR3. The CDR3 loop reads CASSPPGGSNQPQHF. The CDR3 DNA reads TGTGCCAGCTCACCACCGGGGGGTAGCAATCAGCCCCAGCATTTT.

In this sample, this clone turned up once. The chain uses TRBV9 and TRBJ2-5, with 10 bases that match TRBD2. The V gene end was trimmed by 0 bases and the J gene end by 5 bases; junction bases not matched to a gene: 7. Germline V gene data show CDR1 as SGDLS and CDR2 as YYNGEE. The CDR3 spans 16 residues. DNA for the CDR3: TGTGCCAGCAGCGTAGGATCTAGCGGGGGAGCTGAGACCCAGTACTTC. It translates to CASSVGSSGGAETQYF. The full variable domain, completed using reference TRBV9 and TRBJ2-5, is DSGVTQTPKHLITATGQRVTLRCSPRSGDLSVYWYQQSLDQGLQFLIQYYNGEERAKGNILERFSAQQFPDLHSELNLSSLELGDSALYFCASSVGSSGGAETQYFGPGTRLLVL.

This chain links TRBV9 with TRBJ1-2; 7 nucleotides align to TRBD1. Losses at the gene ends were 3 bases for V and 6 bases for J; bases not matched to a gene: 8. The length of the CDR3 is 14 residues. Germline-derived CDR1 and CDR2 are SGDLS and YYNGEE. In nucleotides, the CDR3 is TGTGCCAGCAGCGACGGGACAGATAATGATGGCTACACCTTC. It specifies CASSDGTDNDGYTF.

The rearrangement links TRBV30 to TRBJ1-6; a possible D gene is TRBD1 (6 bases). The CDR3 length is 14 residues. V gave up 5 bases and J gave up 7 bases, with 15 bases separating them. Looked up from germline, CDR1 is GTSNPN and CDR2 is SVGIG (reference sequence). The CDR3 coding sequence is TGTGCCTGGGCTGGGGCAGGGGAAAATTCACCCCTCCACTTT. Translating gives CAWAGAGENSPLHF.

The chain employs TRBV19 and TRBJ2-1; D may be TRBD2 (5 bases). Trimming stripped 3 bases from V and 0 bases from J, with 9 bases between. Germline CDR1 and CDR2: LNHDA and SQIVND (reference sequence). There are 15 residues in the CDR3. CDR3 in amino acids: CASSMAGGSYNEQFF. The CDR3 nucleotides are TGTGCCAGTAGTATGGCGGGCGGCTCCTACAATGAGCAGTTCTTC.

The genes are TRBV27 and TRBJ1-3; D is uncertain. Between the trimmed V and J ends, which lost 6 bases and 3 bases, there was a span of 9 bases. The germline CDR1 and CDR2 sequences are MNHEY and SMNVEV (reference sequence). This CDR3 contains 13 residues. This chain's CDR3 is CASRGGNGNTIYF. The CDR3 region has the DNA TGTGCCAGCAGAGGCGGAAATGGAAACACCATATATTTT.

This rearrangement joins TRBV13 to TRBJ2-5; 8 bases are a match to TRBD1. Looked up from germline, CDR1 is PRHDT and CDR2 is FYEKMQ (reference sequence). V trimming: 2 bases; J trimming: 5 bases; junction bases outside the gene matches: 7. The CDR3 sequence is 15 residues long. The chain's CDR3 is CASSLFGTGWETQYF. The CDR3 DNA reads as TGTGCCAGCAGCTTATTTGGGACAGGCTGGGAGACCCAGTACTTC.

A few counts support this clone. The gene calls are TRBV4-1 and TRBJ1-1; TRBD1 is a possible D gene (5 bases). Germline V gene sequence: CDR1 MGHRA, CDR2 YSYEKL. The CDR3 length is 16 residues. Trimming cost V 4 bases and J 6 bases, with 21 bases left between them. CDR3 region: CASSLHPRGGTAEAFF. CDR3 in DNA: TGCGCCAGCAGCCTTCACCCTCGGGGGGGGACGGCTGAAGCTTTCTTT.

The J gene is TRBJ1-5, the V gene TRBV27; 7 nucleotides match TRBD1. CDR1 is MNHEY, CDR2 SMNVEV, per germline (reference sequence). V dropped 5 bases and J dropped 4; count of bases not matched to a gene: 11. The CDR3 length is 16 residues. The CDR3 nucleotides read TGTGCCAGCAGTCCAGAAAGACAGGGCGGGAATCAGCCCCAGCATTTT. It specifies CASSPERQGGNQPQHF.

This chain uses TRBV30 with TRBJ2-7; D possibly corresponds to TRBD1 (6 bases). The CDR3 loop spans 14 amino acids. The germline CDR1 and CDR2 sequences are GTSNPN and SVGIG (reference sequence). Trimming cost V 8 bases and J 5 bases, with 22 bases left between them. In DNA, the CDR3 is TGTGCCGCCTATTCCCCCGGACAGCTACACGAGCAGTACTTC. Encoded protein: CAAYSPGQLHEQYF.